This TCR beta chain was recovered during a study of control samples from healthy donors and cancer patients (dated by TCRdb to between 2020 and 2021). On this clone: The antigen it binds to is not known.

The library was produced with the immunoSEQ multiplex PCR assay. The source is immuneACCESS, and TCRdb retained only in-frame sequences with V and J called. Part of the clones is not carried over; for the studies checked, unresolved V genes explain less than half of this, and the remainder is unexplained. The sample's table lists a count of some 180,000 clones. The ten largest clones capture 2% to 2.5% of the sample. Deletion took 4 bases off V and 4 bases off J, with a span of 9 bases between the germline ends. From the germline V gene, CDR1 is SGHRS and CDR2 is YFSETQ. The CDR3 runs 13 residues from the cysteine to the phenylalanine. The retained sequence is limited to the CDR3, 39 bases, with the frame set at the first base.

The receptor was derived from a woman aged 25 to 39 in good health. The specimen sequenced was blood. The sequence links TRBV5-1 to TRBJ1-3, and TRBD1 may be the D gene, going by 5 matching bases. The CDR3 reads CASSDGGGNTIYF. In nucleotide form, the sequence is TGCGCCAGCAGCGATGGGGGAGGAAACACCATATATTTT. The entire variable domain, with the stretches around the CDR3 drawn from the reference TRBV5-1 and TRBJ1-3 proteins, is KAGVTQTPRYLIKTRGQQVTLSCSPISGHRSVSWYQQTPGQGLQFLFEYFSETQRNKGNFPGRFSGRQFSNSRSEMNVSTLELGDSALYLCASSDGGGNTIYFGEGSWLTVV.